This T cell receptor (beta chain) was recorded in a study of cytomegalovirus exposure and HLA in healthy donors (dated by TCRdb to 2015 to 2018). Turning to the overall study: An earlier analysis of fewer than 750 of the donors reported approximately 280 Gb of sequence data and 90 million to 120 million unique TCR beta sequences obtained from approximately 180 million T cells. An early release covering more than 500 HLA-typed donors comprised about 320 gigabases of sequencing data and around 86 million unique TCR sequences. Of the 300 to 500 genotyped donors, 70% to 90% were placed in the genetic ancestry cluster associated with self-reported Caucasian donors. The study was designed to test whether signatures of past pathogen exposure could be identified by cataloging public T cell receptors. The study used immunosequencing to profile the T cell repertoires of 600 to 850 subjects and linked those repertoires to cytomegalovirus serostatus. Besides the first cohort of hundreds of subjects, a separate validation cohort made up of 120 different subjects was used. To predict cytomegalovirus infection status, the study combined high-throughput TCR immunosequencing, statistical association of individual TCRs with disease status, and machine learning. A later analysis re-examined previously published TCR beta repertoires from roughly 720 donors and added high-resolution HLA genotyping to investigate patterns of TCR occurrence. Rather than drawing on any new phenotypic data, the later analysis identified candidate immune exposures from TCR beta sequences and the way those sequences occurred across donors. An earlier analysis of nearly 600 of the donors applied high-throughput TCR beta sequencing to assess whether each TCR beta V gene segment acted as functional or pseudogenic. Donor age, sex, ethnicity and CMV serostatus were compiled alongside the repertoire data. A later genetic analysis took genome-wide SNP genotypes for about three fifths of the 666 donors and used that subset as a discovery cohort. All discovery cohort repertoires had been generated using a single sequencing platform. HLA typing covered class I and class II loci at four-digit resolution. Typing coverage varied by locus: about 620-640 donors for A, B, C, DRB1 and DQB1; approximately 500 for DQA1; around 610 for DPA1; roughly 450 for DPB1. Four or five DR-DQ haplotypes were handled as single units for association and clustering because linkage in the cohort was strong. Across around 400 genotyped donors of the cohort, an average of roughly 200,000 unique TCR beta nucleotide sequences per donor were sequenced, and 15% to 20% of those sequences were non-productive. The paper as a whole reports these results and caveats: Immune exposure information for the cohort was limited to CMV serostatus. Linkage disequilibrium might explain the correlated functional status among segregating V segments, but an unknown experimental factor could not be ruled out. Assigning TCR associations to individual alleles was difficult when HLA alleles, especially DR and DQ, strongly co-occurred. Most TCR sequences were seen in very few donors, while some public TCRs were found in many individuals. A later analysis found that HLA-associated TCR beta chains were more clonally expanded and had lower generation probabilities than equally common non-associated chains. In a later analysis, TCR association rates were found to vary across HLA loci, with the most associated TCRs seen for DRB1 alleles and the fewest for HLA-C alleles. A later analysis associated about 17,000 TCR beta sequences with specific HLA alleles at a false discovery rate of 0.05. A later genetic analysis associated a missense DCLRE1C variant with V-gene and J-gene trimming of TCR beta chains, and an independent cohort replicated the association. Because counts were too low, some 17 rarely observed V segments, including chromosome 9 orphons, were excluded from the earlier analysis of 587 of the donors. A further reported finding was that TCR beta sequences accurately predicted the HLA-A and HLA-B alleles for most subjects in the first cohort. In an earlier analysis of about 550 of the donors, most TCR beta V segments were observed in productive rearrangements about 87% or about 30% of the time, broadly matching IMGT annotations. Cytomegalovirus status was reported to be diagnosed by the classifier with high specificity and sensitivity in both the original and validation cohorts. According to a later genetic analysis, donors in an Asian-associated ancestry cluster had fewer N-insertions in productive TCRs than the approximately 710-donor mean. The cohort was sequenced for TCR beta chains only, and without alpha or paired-chain data the features that could be detected were limited. Sequencing depth was assumed to be roughly uniform across donors in the presence/absence analyses, though that assumption may not hold. Because the 87-base-pair reads could not distinguish some IMGT-functional V segments, including TRBV6-2 and TRBV6-3, those segments were excluded. A few of the identified cytomegalovirus-associated TCR beta chains were confirmed in vitro to be specific for cytomegalovirus antigens. HLA typing was unavailable for some donors at each locus, so association tests used only the typed subset. The study listed approximately 150 TCR beta chains as associated with cytomegalovirus. A later analysis found that most CMV-associated TCR beta chains appeared HLA-restricted, with HLA associations seemingly driven largely by CMV exposure. A cluster of highly shared sequence variants was judged likely to represent a technical artifact of the sequencing pipeline. According to the authors, the approach could potentially be generalized to other disease states and immunological phenotypes. In a later analysis, several top co-occurrence clusters were reported to appear linked to parvovirus B19, influenza, CMV and Epstein-Barr virus.

In total, 500 to 700 healthy bone marrow donors made up the cohort. Cohort members were all nominally healthy when sampled, although unrecorded immune exposures were likely present. The donor tested CMV seronegative, placing the donor among the 300 to 400 seronegative members of the cohort. Every donor gave a peripheral blood sample, and the peripheral blood mononuclear cells from that sample were used for TCR beta sequencing. The Qiagen DNeasy Blood Extraction Kit was used to extract genomic DNA from the blood cell samples. Points on this clone: Its antigen has not been determined. Base qualities are missing; no much larger clone stands one base away.

The library relied on the immunoSEQ multiplex PCR assay. For the multiplex PCR, a mixture combining 60 forward primers for TCR Vbeta segments and 13 reverse primers for TCR Jbeta segments was used. A multiplex PCR assay on genomic DNA amplified the CDR3 region of rearranged TCR beta genes. The amplified TCR beta libraries were sequenced on the Illumina HiSeq System as 87-base-pair reads. On the authors' methods: Across the 670 or so repertoires, a later analysis counted some 80 million unique TCR beta chains, roughly 11 million of which were shared by at least two donors. A nearest-neighbor algorithm error-corrected the raw reads and collapsed the reads into unique sequences, merging closely related sequences to remove PCR and sequencing errors. V, D and J gene segments were assigned by aligning CDR3 sequences to IMGT reference sequences. For a sequence to be retained, a match of at least six nucleotides was required to both a V gene segment and a J gene segment. A rearrangement was called productive if the CDR3 had no stop codons and remained in frame with V and J, and every other rearrangement was called non-productive. CDR3 was defined by IMGT convention, running from the second conserved V-encoded cysteine to the conserved J-encoded phenylalanine. In an earlier analysis of just under 600 of the donors, sequences lacking an unambiguous match to a single V gene segment were excluded. In an earlier analysis of several hundred of the donors, V segments were called functional above 56.7% productive rearrangements and were called segregating when the between-donor standard deviation exceeded 5%. A statistical classification framework was developed to diagnose cytomegalovirus status using the catalog of TCR beta chain sequences. In a later analysis, V and J genes were assigned by comparing TCR nucleotide sequences against IMGT/GENE-DB human TR gene sequences. A later analysis assigned CDR3 sequences and most-parsimonious VDJ recombination scenarios with the TCRdist pipeline. A later analysis defined each TCR beta chain by its CDR3 amino acid sequence plus V-gene family, and excluded reads lacking a unique V-gene family. As a way to deal with suspected cross-contamination and a sequencing artifact, a later analysis dropped approximately 570 nucleotide sequences that were highly shared and had low generation probability. In a later analysis, a clonal expansion index was calculated for each public chain from normalized within-repertoire ranks of inferred template counts. In a later analysis, generation probabilities were computed using a VDJ recombination model fitted to out-of-frame rearrangements, and the results were checked against IGoR. Hypergeometric tests were used in a later analysis to score TCR-TCR, TCR-HLA and TCR-CMV co-occurrence, with a repertoire-size bias correction applied to the TCR pairs. False discovery rates were estimated in a later analysis by permuting HLA or CMV assignments 20 times. In a later analysis, co-occurring TCRs were grouped using DBSCAN, and TCRdist sequence similarity was added for clustering within HLA-allele-positive subsets. Repertoires with fewer than 30,000 or more than 120,000 public chains were left out of co-occurrence clustering, as were about 5 repertoires with anomalous nucleotide sharing. This immuneACCESS table, as held by TCRdb, lists in-frame sequences with V and J called but not all clones. Of the missing ones, under half trace to an unresolved V gene in checked studies; the others have no known cause. That table is the source of V, J and clone size, and D and trimming were worked out from the DNA. The table for this sample lists some 150,000 clones; around 85% of them were counted only once. The top ten constitute about 1.3% of the sample.

The germline V gene yields MNHNS for CDR1 and SASEGT for CDR2. Here V drops 6 bases and J drops 4 bases, and the junction holds 4 bases not matched to any gene. The cysteine opens and the phenylalanine closes a CDR3 of 13 amino acids. This entry keeps only the CDR3 DNA: 39 bases, framed from base 1. Recombination connected TRBV6-1 to TRBJ1-1; a stretch of 8 junction bases matches TRBD1. This sequence was found in a female donor in good health and CMV-seronegative. The sample taken for sequencing was PBMCs. The CDR3 amino acid sequence is: CASRKTGGTEAFF. The DNA sequence is as follows: TGTGCCAGCAGAAAAACAGGGGGCACTGAAGCTTTCTTT.